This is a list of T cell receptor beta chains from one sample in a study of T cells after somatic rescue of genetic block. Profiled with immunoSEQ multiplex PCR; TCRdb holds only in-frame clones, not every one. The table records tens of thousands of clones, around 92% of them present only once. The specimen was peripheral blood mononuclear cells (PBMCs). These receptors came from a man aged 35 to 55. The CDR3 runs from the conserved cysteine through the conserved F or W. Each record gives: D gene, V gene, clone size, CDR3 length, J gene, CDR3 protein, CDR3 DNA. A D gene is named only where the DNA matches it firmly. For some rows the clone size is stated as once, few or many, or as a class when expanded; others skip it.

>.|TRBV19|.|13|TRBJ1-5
CARGGISNQPQHF
TGTGCCAGGGGGGGAATTAGCAATCAGCCCCAGCATTTT
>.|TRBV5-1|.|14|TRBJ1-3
CASSLEVSGNTIYF
TGCGCCAGCAGCTTGGAGGTCTCTGGAAACACCATATATTTT
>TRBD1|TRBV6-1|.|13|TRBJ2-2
CASSGQGPGELFF
TGTGCCAGCAGTGGACAGGGTCCCGGGGAGCTGTTTTTT
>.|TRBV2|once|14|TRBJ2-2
CASTPRENTGELFF
TGTGCCAGCACCCCAAGGGAGAACACCGGGGAGCTGTTTTTT
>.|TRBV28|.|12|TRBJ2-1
CASSLTRRKQFF
TGTGCCAGCAGTTTGACTCGCCGGAAGCAGTTCTTC
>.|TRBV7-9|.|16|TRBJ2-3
CASSRPYGGEADTQYF
TGTGCCAGCAGCCGACCCTACGGGGGAGAGGCAGATACGCAGTATTTT
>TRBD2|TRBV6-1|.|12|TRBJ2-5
CASRGGEETQYF
TGTGCCAGCAGGGGGGGGGAAGAGACCCAGTACTTC
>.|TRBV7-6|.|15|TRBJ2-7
CASSLEWGGTGEQYF
TGTGCCAGCAGCTTAGAGTGGGGCGGGACGGGGGAGCAGTACTTC
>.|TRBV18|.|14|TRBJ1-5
CASSPQGGSQPQHF
TGTGCCAGCTCACCGCAGGGCGGGAGTCAGCCCCAGCATTTT
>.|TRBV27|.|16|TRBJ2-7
CASSLSGTTIPYEQYF
TGTGCCAGCAGTTTATCAGGGACCACAATCCCCTACGAGCAGTACTTC
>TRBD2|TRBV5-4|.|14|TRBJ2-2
CASSPAGVAGELFF
TGTGCCAGCAGCCCCGCGGGAGTGGCCGGGGAGCTGTTTTTT
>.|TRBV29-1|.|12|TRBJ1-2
CSVEFDVAGYTF
TGCAGCGTTGAGTTCGACGTCGCTGGCTACACCTTC
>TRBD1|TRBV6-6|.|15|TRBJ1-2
CASSYRDRVGYGYTF
TGTGCCAGCAGTTACCGAGACAGGGTCGGCTATGGCTACACCTTC